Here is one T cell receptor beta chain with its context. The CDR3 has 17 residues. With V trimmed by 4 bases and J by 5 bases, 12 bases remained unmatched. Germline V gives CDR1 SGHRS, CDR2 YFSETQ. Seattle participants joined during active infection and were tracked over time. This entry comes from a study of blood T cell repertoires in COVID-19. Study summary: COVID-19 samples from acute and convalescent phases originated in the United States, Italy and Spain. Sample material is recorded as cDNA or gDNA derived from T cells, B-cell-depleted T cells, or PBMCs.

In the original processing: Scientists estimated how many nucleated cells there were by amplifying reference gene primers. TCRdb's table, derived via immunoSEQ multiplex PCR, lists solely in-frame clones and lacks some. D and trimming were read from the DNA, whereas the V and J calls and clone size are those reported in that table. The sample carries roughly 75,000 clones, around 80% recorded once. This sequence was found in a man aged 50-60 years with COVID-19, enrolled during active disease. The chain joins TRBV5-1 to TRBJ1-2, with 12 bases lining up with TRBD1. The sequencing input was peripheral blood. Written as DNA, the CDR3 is TGCGCCAGCAGCACAGGGACAGGGGGCGGCAGTAAATATGGCTACACCTTC. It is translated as CASSTGTGGGSKYGYTF.